The 10 T cell receptor beta chains given below trace back to one sample, sequenced in a study of CXCR3-negative and CXCR3-positive naive CD8 T cells. Overall study findings and caveats: Hydrophobicity was higher for TRB CDR3s found in CXCR3-positive naive cells than in CXCR3-negative naive cells.

No antigen has been assigned to these receptors. Each TRB cDNA library was prepared by 5' RACE (with UMI labels). With the 5' RACE reads reprocessed, TCRdb shows one record per CDR3 protein and no DNA. Its table records some 140,000 distinct CDR3 sequences. The specimen was naive CXCR3+ CD8+ T cells from blood. Stated subset: CD45RO-CCR7+CD27+CD95- naive CD8+ T cells expressing CXCR3 (TNR3+). All receptors come from a human donor in good health. Some clones in this sample may be carry-over from other donors' samples.

The chain recombines TRBV11-2 with TRBJ2-7; the D call from TCRdb, TRBD2, cannot be confirmed without DNA. The germline gives CDR1 SGHAT, CDR2 FQNNGV. The CDR3 covers 15 residues. The CDR3 protein is CASSLGGTASREQYF.

This sequence joins TRBV4-1 and TRBJ2-7. Germline CDR1 MGHRA, CDR2 YSYEKL. The CDR3 loop spans 14 amino acids. The CDR3 protein is CASSQDARLVEQYF.

V is TRBV12-3 or TRBV12-4 and J is TRBJ1-4; there is no DNA to check the TCRdb D call of TRBD1. This CDR3 has 15 residues. The CDR3: CASSMTGQGDGKLFF.

V usage is TRBV9 and J usage is TRBJ2-7. Germline CDR1 SGDLS, CDR2 YYNGEE. The CDR3 contains 13 residues. CDR3 loop: CASSVGPLYEQYF.

V is TRBV4-3 and J is TRBJ2-3; TCRdb calls TRBD1, which cannot be checked without DNA. Germline V gives CDR1 LGHNA, CDR2 YSLEER. CDR3 length: 17 amino acids. This chain's CDR3 is CASSQDRGGGPSRTQYF.

The rearrangement uses TRBV7-9 and TRBJ2-1. The CDR3 runs 15 residues. Germline V gene lookup returns CDR1 SEHNR and CDR2 FQNEAQ (reference sequence). The CDR3 loop reads CASSYAGTLNNEQFF.

J is TRBJ2-5 and V is TRBV4-2; absent DNA, TCRdb's TRBD1 call cannot be checked. CDR1 and CDR2 (germline): LGHNA, YNFKEQ. The CDR3 sequence is 16 residues long. This CDR3 is CASSQGLRGLQETQYF.

The chain has TRBV7-6 and TRBJ1-1; lacking DNA, the TRBD1 call made by TCRdb goes unchecked. This CDR3 is built from 15 residues. Germline CDR1 reads SGHVS; CDR2 reads FNYEAQ. The chain's CDR3 is CASSRRQGMNTEAFF. Drawing the rest from reference TRBV7-6 and TRBJ1-1, the complete variable domain is GAGVSQSPRYKVTKRGQDVALRCDPISGHVSLYWYRQALGQGPEFLTYFNYEAQQDKSGLPNDRFSAERPEGSISTLTIQRTEQRDSAMYRCASSRRQGMNTEAFFGQGTRLTVV.

CDR3 protein: CASSPRGWREDTQYF. The chain has TRBV19 and TRBJ2-3; TCRdb designates TRBD2, a call that cannot be tested without DNA. Germline V CDR1 and CDR2: LNHDA, SQIVND (reference sequence). The length of the CDR3 is 15 residues.

This chain connects TRBV6-2 or TRBV6-3 to TRBJ2-5; no DNA is available, so the TRBD2 call from TCRdb remains unchecked. The CDR3 covers 13 residues. Germline V gene data show CDR1 as MNHEY and CDR2 as SVGEGT. The CDR3 here is CASSPAAGETQYF.